This TCR beta chain was recorded in a study of blood T cell repertoires in COVID-19. As for the study in general: From T cells, B-cell-depleted T cells, or PBMCs came the material, which was cDNA or gDNA.

The repertoire was sequenced with immunoSEQ multiplex PCR; TCRdb's copy has only in-frame clones and lacks some. Counted here are a few hundred thousand clones, around 87% occurring once; the ten biggest clones make up 3% to 3.5%. This CDR3 has 14 amino acids. The germline V gene has CDR1 SEHNR and CDR2 FQNEAQ (reference sequence). The ends lost 8 bases at V and 0 bases at J; junction bases unmatched: 4. The receptor's source is a man aged 60 to 75 with acute or convalescent COVID-19. This sequence joins TRBV7-9 and TRBJ1-2; TRBD1 matches 9 bases. The sequenced material came from peripheral blood. The CDR3 DNA reads TGTGCCAGCGGACAGGGGATAGCTAACTATGGCTACACCTTC. It specifies CASGQGIANYGYTF.